This T cell receptor beta chain was captured by sequencing in a study of cytomegalovirus exposure and HLA in healthy donors. PCR was performed using 60 Vbeta and 13 Jbeta primers. Repertoires were generated with immunoSEQ multiplex PCR, while TCRdb's copy carries only in-frame clones and drops some. The sample consists of about 180,000 clones, around three quarters of them appearing once. Each donor was nominally healthy when sampled (though unrecorded immune exposures were likely). The V end lost 6 bases, the J end lost 5 bases, and 22 bases lay between the germline ends. From germline, CDR1 is LNHDA and CDR2 SQIVND (reference sequence). CDR3 length equals 16 residues.

The chain recombines TRBV19 with TRBJ2-5, with a possible D match to TRBD2 (7 bases). The sequence came from a woman in her twenties or thirties in good health and CMV-seropositive. Input material: PBMCs. As DNA, the CDR3 is TGTGCCAGTAGGCCCCCTGGGGGGGGCGGATGGGAGACCCAGTACTTC. This sequence encodes CASRPPGGGGWETQYF.